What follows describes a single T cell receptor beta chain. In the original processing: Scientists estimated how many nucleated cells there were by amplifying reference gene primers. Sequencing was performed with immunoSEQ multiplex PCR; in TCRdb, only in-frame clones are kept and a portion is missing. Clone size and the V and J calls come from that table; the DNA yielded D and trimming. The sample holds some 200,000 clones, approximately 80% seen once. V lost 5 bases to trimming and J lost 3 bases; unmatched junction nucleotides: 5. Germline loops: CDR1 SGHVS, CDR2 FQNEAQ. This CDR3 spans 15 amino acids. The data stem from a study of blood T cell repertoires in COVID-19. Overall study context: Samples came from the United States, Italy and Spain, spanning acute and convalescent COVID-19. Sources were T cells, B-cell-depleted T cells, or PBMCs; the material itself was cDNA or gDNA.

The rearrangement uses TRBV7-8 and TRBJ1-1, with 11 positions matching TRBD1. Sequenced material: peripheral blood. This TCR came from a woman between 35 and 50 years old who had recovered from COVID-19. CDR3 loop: CASSPDRGLYTEAFF. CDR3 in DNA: TGTGCCAGCAGCCCGGACAGGGGGCTCTACACTGAAGCTTTCTTT.